This T cell receptor beta chain was sequenced in a study of T cells in Graves' hyperthyroidism and ophthalmopathy. Findings of the study overall: Using 13 V-J features, a model discriminated ophthalmopathy from stable hyperthyroidism.

RNA transcripts provided the source from which TCR beta CDR3 regions were amplified. A set of HTBI primers served as the primers for a first-round RT-PCR of the TCR CDR3. TCRdb reprocessed the multiplex PCR reads with MiXCR, giving one entry per CDR3 protein. The repertoire holds a few hundred thousand distinct CDR3 sequences, less than 15% seen once, with around 9.2% in the top ten. This clonotype was counted only a few times. Its specificity is unknown. Patients counted as stable if ophthalmopathy did not develop within 18 months. Newly diagnosed hyperthyroidism, duration under 2 months, in patients aged 18 to 65. It was around 11 ml of fresh peripheral blood that supplied the PBMCs. With 5 bases removed from V and 0 bases from J, the gap between germline ends came to 23 bases. CDR3 length: 19 amino acids. Germline V gene data show CDR1 as SGHVS and CDR2 as FQNEAQ.

Input material: blood. The gene calls are TRBV7-8 and TRBJ2-4; D is ambiguous. The receptor comes from a woman aged 18-29 years with Graves' hyperthyroidism. The CDR3: CASSVQRAGPLLAKNIQYF. The CDR3 coding sequence is TGTGCCAGCAGCGTACAAAGGGCAGGTCCCTTACTAGCCAAAAACATTCAGTACTTC.